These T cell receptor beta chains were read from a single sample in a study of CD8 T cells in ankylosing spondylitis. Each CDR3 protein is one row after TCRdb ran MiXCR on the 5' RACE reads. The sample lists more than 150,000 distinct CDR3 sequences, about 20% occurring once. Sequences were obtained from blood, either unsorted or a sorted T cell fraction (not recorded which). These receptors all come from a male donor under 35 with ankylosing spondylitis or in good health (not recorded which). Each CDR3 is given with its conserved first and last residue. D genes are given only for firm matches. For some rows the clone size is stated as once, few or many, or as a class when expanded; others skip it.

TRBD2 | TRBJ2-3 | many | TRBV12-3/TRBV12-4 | CASSLAGAVRTDTQYF | TGTGCCAGCAGTTTGGCGGGAGCGGTCCGCACAGATACGCAGTATTTT
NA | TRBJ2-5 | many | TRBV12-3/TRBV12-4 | CASSLRHLQETQYF | TGTGCCAGCAGTTTGAGGCACCTCCAAGAGACCCAGTACTTC
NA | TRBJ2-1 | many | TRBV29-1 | CSVEGWSSYNEQFF | TGCAGCGTTGAAGGATGGAGCTCCTACAATGAGCAGTTCTTC
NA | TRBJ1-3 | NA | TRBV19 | CATNPGTSFRNTIYF | TGTGCCACCAACCCCGGGACTTCCTTTAGAAACACCATATATTTT
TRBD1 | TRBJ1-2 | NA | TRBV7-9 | CASSDDRGTNYGYTF | TGTGCCAGCAGCGACGACAGGGGGACTAACTATGGCTACACCTTC
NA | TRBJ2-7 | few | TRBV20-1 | CSATISNSYEQYF | TGCAGTGCAACCATTTCGAACTCCTACGAGCAGTACTTC
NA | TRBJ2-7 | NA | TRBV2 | CASRPLRAGGMYEQYF | TGTGCCAGCAGGCCACTAAGAGCAGGCGGGATGTACGAGCAGTACTTC
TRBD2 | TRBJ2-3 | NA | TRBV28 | CASSFPAPLAGVPDTQYF | TGTGCCAGCAGTTTCCCCGCGCCACTAGCGGGAGTGCCAGATACGCAGTATTTT
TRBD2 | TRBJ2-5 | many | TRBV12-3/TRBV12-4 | CASGRTSGDIGQETQYF | TGTGCCAGTGGTCGGACTAGCGGGGATATTGGACAAGAGACCCAGTACTTC
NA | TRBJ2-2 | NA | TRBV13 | CASSFGVGGGTGELFF | TGTGCCAGCAGCTTTGGCGTTGGAGGGGGCACCGGGGAGCTGTTTTTT
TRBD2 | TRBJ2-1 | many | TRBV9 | CASMAGLGMNEQFF | TGTGCCAGCATGGCGGGACTAGGGATGAATGAGCAGTTCTTC
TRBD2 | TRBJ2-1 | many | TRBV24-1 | CATSDPAQTSGRYNEQFF | TGTGCCACCAGTGATCCCGCTCAGACTAGCGGGCGGTACAATGAGCAGTTCTTC
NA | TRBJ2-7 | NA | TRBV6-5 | CASSRGLGSYEQYF | TGTGCCAGCAGTCGAGGTCTCGGCTCCTACGAGCAGTACTTC
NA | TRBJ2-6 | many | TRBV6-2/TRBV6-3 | CASSYLAGANVLTF | TGTGCCAGCAGTTATCTGGCTGGGGCCAACGTCCTGACTTTC
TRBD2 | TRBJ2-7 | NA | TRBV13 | CASSLDGTTSFSGVEQYF | TGTGCCAGCAGCTTAGACGGGACTACAAGCTTTTCGGGGGTCGAGCAGTACTTC
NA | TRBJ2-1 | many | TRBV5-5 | CASSPQGEGQHEQFF | TGTGCCAGCAGCCCACAGGGGGAGGGCCAACATGAGCAGTTCTTC
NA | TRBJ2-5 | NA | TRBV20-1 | CSARTPRGQETQYF | TGCAGTGCTAGGACCCCTAGGGGCCAAGAGACCCAGTACTTC
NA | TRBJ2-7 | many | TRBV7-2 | CASSLQGIGRSYEQYF | TGTGCCAGCAGCTTACAGGGGATCGGGCGCTCCTACGAGCAGTACTTC
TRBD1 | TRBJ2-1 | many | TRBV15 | CATSLAGTGFYNEQFF | TGTGCCACCAGCCTTGCCGGGACAGGGTTCTACAATGAGCAGTTCTTC
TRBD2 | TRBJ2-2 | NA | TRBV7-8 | CASSPTGTRFTGELFF | TGTGCCAGCAGCCCTACCGGGACTAGATTCACCGGGGAGCTGTTTTTT
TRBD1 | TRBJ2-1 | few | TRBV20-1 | CSASIDRGSYNEQFF | TGCAGTGCTAGTATCGACAGGGGCTCCTACAATGAGCAGTTCTTC
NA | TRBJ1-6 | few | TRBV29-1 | CMNSPLHF | TGCATGAATTCACCCCTCCACTTT